The subject of this entry is one T cell receptor (beta chain). This CDR3 has 16 residues. Germline CDR1 SGHRS, CDR2 YFSETQ. This sample was included in a study of monozygotic twins with inflammatory bowel disease. After re-calling the 5' RACE reads, TCRdb lists one entry per CDR3 protein, DNA absent. The record lists approximately 400,000 distinct CDR3 sequences, of which the ten most abundant hold approximately 2.3%. The sequence derives from a human donor with ulcerative colitis or Crohn's disease, or a healthy co-twin of an affected twin (not recorded which). The sample comprised blood. The chain links TRBV5-1 to TRBJ2-1; TCRdb calls TRBD1, which cannot be checked without DNA. The CDR3 loop reads CASSSEGGWENNEQFF.